This record concerns one T cell receptor (beta chain) sequence. Its target is unknown. Germline V gene lookup returns CDR1 LNHDA and CDR2 SQIVND (reference sequence). V dropped 5 bases and J dropped 4 bases, with 17 bases sitting between them. CDR3 length: 15 amino acids. This entry comes from a study of shared clonotypes between healthy human individuals. The assay was immunoSEQ multiplex PCR, and TCRdb's table has in-frame clones only and misses some. Here the sample spans about 2 million clones, about 95% being singletons. Terminally differentiated effector memory CD45RA+ cells were excluded from the naive CD8 cells, which were CD45RO-negative and positively selected for CCR7. The study enrolled healthy HIV-negative adults without recent acute infections or vaccinations as donors. Overall study findings and caveats: Only blood was sampled, and tissue TCR repertoires likely differ from blood ones.

The gene calls are TRBV19 and TRBJ1-1; D possibly corresponds to TRBD1 (5 bases). The receptor comes from a man in his late teens or twenties in good health. The sequenced material came from naive CD8+ T cells sorted from blood. CDR3 protein: CASSPPPGWGTEAFF. The CDR3 bases are TGTGCCAGTAGTCCACCCCCAGGGTGGGGCACTGAAGCTTTCTTT.